Listed here are 13 T cell receptor beta chains from one sample, sequenced in a study of cytomegalovirus exposure and HLA in healthy donors. PCR involved 60 Vbeta and 13 Jbeta primers. Sequenced by immunoSEQ multiplex PCR; TCRdb stores in-frame clones only, minus some. This repertoire shows some 190,000 clones, about four fifths found once; its top ten account for around 3.5%. The sequenced sample was PBMCs. Receptors originate from a man in his forties or fifties in good health and CMV-seropositive.

The rearrangement uses TRBV4-3 and TRBJ2-1, with a possible D match to TRBD2 (5 bases). This CDR3 comprises 15 residues. Germline V CDR1 and CDR2: LGHNA, YSLEER. Trimming shortened V by 1 base and J by 0 bases, and 7 bases separated the two germline ends. The DNA for the CDR3 is TGCGCCAGCAGCCAAGGACTAACCTCCTACAATGAGCAGTTCTTC. It specifies CASSQGLTSYNEQFF.

The CDR3 sequence is CASTAPRVRYF. The CDR3 DNA is TGTGCCAGCACCGCGCCGAGGGTGAGGTACTTC. V usage is TRBV2 and J usage is TRBJ2-7, with D possibly being TRBD2 (5 bases). The CDR3 covers 11 residues. Germline CDR1 and CDR2: SNHLY and FYNNEI. The V gene lost 7 bases and the J gene lost 12 bases, with 16 bases spanning the gap.

The CDR3: CASSLVGRLAGGGETQYF. CDR3 bases: TGCGCCAGCAGCTTGGTAGGACGACTAGCGGGAGGTGGGGAGACCCAGTACTTC. The chain carries TRBV5-1 and TRBJ2-5, with TRBD2 matching over 13 bases. V shed 0 bases, J shed 5 bases, and the junction held 10 bases outside the gene matches. This CDR3 comprises 18 residues. CDR1 is SGHRS, CDR2 YFSETQ, per germline.

This clone was observed a single time. The chain joins TRBV27 to TRBJ2-1; tentatively, D is TRBD2 (6 bases). Trimming cost V 8 bases and J 4 bases, with 15 bases left between them. The CDR3 has 14 amino acids. The germline CDR1 and CDR2 sequences are MNHEY and SMNVEV (reference sequence). The CDR3 region has the DNA TGTGCCAGCGGGAGGACGGACGCTTACAATGAGCAGTTCTTC. As protein: CASGRTDAYNEQFF.

This chain connects TRBV4-3 to TRBJ2-7; tentative D call: TRBD2 (5 bases). V shed 1 base and J shed 0 bases, with 10 bases lying between them. The CDR3 spans 15 residues. CDR1 LGHNA and CDR2 YSLEER come from the germline V gene. Here the CDR3 reads CASSQVLGISYEQYF. The CDR3 nucleotides read TGCGCCAGCAGCCAAGTGCTCGGGATCTCCTACGAGCAGTACTTC.

The chain uses TRBV9 and TRBJ2-5, with D unclear. V lost 0 bases and J lost 0, with 12 bases in between. In germline, CDR1 is SGDLS, CDR2 YYNGEE. CDR3 length: 16 amino acids. The CDR3 DNA reads as TGTGCCAGCAGCGTAGGCGGCCTCTCCAACCAAGAGACCCAGTACTTC. Protein sequence: CASSVGGLSNQETQYF.

The rearrangement uses TRBV7-2 and TRBJ2-7, with 8 positions matching TRBD2. Germline V gene sequence: CDR1 SGHTA, CDR2 FQGNSA. CDR3 length: 15 amino acids. Losses at the gene ends were 4 bases for V and 3 bases for J; bases not matched to a gene: 8. CDR3 loop: CASSWVTGGGYEQYF. The CDR3 DNA follows: TGTGCCAGCAGCTGGGTAACGGGAGGGGGCTACGAGCAGTACTTC.

The chain has TRBV28 and TRBJ2-5; 7 bases are shared with TRBD2. Germline lookup yields CDR1 MDHEN and CDR2 SYDVKM. The CDR3 consists of 14 residues. V trimming: 2 bases; J trimming: 5 bases; junction bases outside the gene matches: 5. The CDR3: CASSLAGVRETQYF. The CDR3 DNA is TGTGCCAGCAGTTTAGCGGGAGTGAGGGAGACCCAGTACTTC.

The rearrangement joins TRBV4-3 to TRBJ2-7; TRBD2 matches at 8 bases. The V and J ends lost 0 bases and 1 base, in that order; junction bases with no gene match: 20. The CDR3 totals 21 residues. Germline V CDR1 and CDR2: LGHNA, YSLEER. The CDR3 DNA follows: TGCGCCAGCAGCCAAGACCCCAGAAACCGAGAGTGGCGGGAGGCATCCTACGAGCAGTACTTC. Its translation: CASSQDPRNREWREASYEQYF.

This chain connects TRBV7-2 to TRBJ2-5; 16 bases line up with TRBD2. The CDR3 consists of 18 residues. Germline CDR1 is SGHTA and CDR2 is FQGNSA. Unmatched junction bases numbered 10, after V lost 5 bases and J lost 4 bases. CDR3 amino acids: CASSLGLAGGPSGETQYF. CDR3 nucleotides: TGTGCCAGCAGCCTGGGACTAGCGGGAGGGCCCTCCGGAGAGACCCAGTACTTC. The full variable domain, rest sourced from reference TRBV7-2 and TRBJ2-5, is GAGVSQSPSNKVTEKGKDVELRCDPISGHTALYWYRQSLGQGLEFLIYFQGNSAPDKSGLPSDRFSAERTGGSVSTLTIQRTQQEDSAVYLCASSLGLAGGPSGETQYFGPGTRLLVL.

The chain recombines TRBV5-1 with TRBJ2-1; TRBD2 matches at 15 bases. Germline-derived CDR1 and CDR2 are SGHRS and YFSETQ. The CDR3 contains 15 residues. V trimming: 0 bases; J trimming: 9 bases; junction bases outside the gene matches: 1. The CDR3 coding sequence is TGCGCCAGCAGCTTGGGGACTAGCGGGAGGGCTGAGCAGTTCTTC. This encodes CASSLGTSGRAEQFF. The full variable domain, completed using reference TRBV5-1 and TRBJ2-1, is KAGVTQTPRYLIKTRGQQVTLSCSPISGHRSVSWYQQTPGQGLQFLFEYFSETQRNKGNFPGRFSGRQFSNSRSEMNVSTLELGDSALYLCASSLGTSGRAEQFFGPGTRLTVL.

The V call is TRBV6-8, the J call TRBJ2-7; D not resolved. The CDR3 consists of 14 residues. Germline CDR1 is MNHGY and CDR2 is SAAAGT. Trimming took 8 bases from V and 0 from J, leaving 14 bases between them. The CDR3 is CASSSEYPSYEQYF. In DNA, the CDR3 is TGTGCCAGCTCGTCGGAGTACCCCTCCTACGAGCAGTACTTC.

The rearrangement links TRBV7-2 to TRBJ2-1, with 9 bases aligning to TRBD1. CDR3 length: 14 residues. Trimming removed 5 bases from V and 4 bases from J; junction bases left unmatched: 3. From germline, CDR1 is SGHTA and CDR2 FQGNSA. Here the CDR3 DNA reads TGTGCCAGCAGCCCAGGGACAGGGTACAATGAGCAGTTCTTC. This sequence encodes CASSPGTGYNEQFF.